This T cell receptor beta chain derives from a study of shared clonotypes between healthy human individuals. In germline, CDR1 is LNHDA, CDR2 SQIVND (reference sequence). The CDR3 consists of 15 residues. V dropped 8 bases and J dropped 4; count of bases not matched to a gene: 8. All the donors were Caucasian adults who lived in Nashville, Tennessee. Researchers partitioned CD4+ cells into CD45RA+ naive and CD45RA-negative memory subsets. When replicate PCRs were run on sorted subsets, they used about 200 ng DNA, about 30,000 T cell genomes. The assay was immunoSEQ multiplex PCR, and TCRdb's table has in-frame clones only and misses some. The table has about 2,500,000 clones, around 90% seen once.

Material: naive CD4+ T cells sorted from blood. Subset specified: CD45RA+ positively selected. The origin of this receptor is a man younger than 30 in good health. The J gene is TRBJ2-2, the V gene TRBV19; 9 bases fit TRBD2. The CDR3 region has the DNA TGTGCCAGTGGTAGCGGGAGCGGTAGCACCGGGGAGCTGTTTTTT. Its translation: CASGSGSGSTGELFF.